One sample yielded the 30 T cell receptor beta chains listed below, sequenced in a study of cytomegalovirus exposure and HLA in healthy donors. Use of 60 Vbeta and 13 Jbeta primers characterized the PCR. Repertoires were generated with immunoSEQ multiplex PCR, while TCRdb's copy carries only in-frame clones and drops some. The sample consists of 55,000 or so clones, roughly 80% of them appearing once. The sequencing input was PBMCs. The receptors shown here come from a young man in good health and CMV-seronegative.

This clone was detected only once. The chain joins TRBV18 to TRBJ1-1, with no clear D. The CDR3 length is 15 residues. With 0 bases removed from V and 4 bases from J, the gap between germline ends came to 12 bases. CDR1 is KGHSH, CDR2 LQKENI, per germline. The DNA for the CDR3 is TGTGCCAGCTCACCACCTTTCTTACAGATCACTGAAGCTTTCTTT. Translating it yields CASSPPFLQITEAFF.

Note on this clone: One end of the junction varies from germline; a read error may be responsible. Different DNA sequences within this sample yield the same CDR3. The rearrangement links TRBV7-9 to TRBJ1-1; no clear D gene. Germline V gene sequence: CDR1 SEHNR, CDR2 FQNEAQ (reference sequence). This CDR3 has 14 residues. The CDR3 DNA sequence: TGTGCTAGCAGCTTAACTCAGGAAACCTATGAAGCTTTCTTT. Translating it yields CASSLTQETYEAFF.

V gene TRBV5-1 combines with J gene TRBJ2-3, with 9 bases fitting TRBD2. J gave up 2 bases and V 3 bases, and 7 bases lay outside the gene matches. The CDR3 has 16 amino acids. Germline V CDR1 and CDR2: SGHRS, YFSETQ. The CDR3 DNA is TGCGCCAGCAGCTACAGCTTAGCGGGGGCCACAGATACGCAGTATTTT. This sequence encodes CASSYSLAGATDTQYF.

To note about this clone: The same CDR3 also results from other DNA sequences found in this sample. This chain joins TRBV5-1 and TRBJ2-3, with D possibly TRBD2 on 7 matching bases. CDR3 length: 15 residues. Between the trimmed V and J ends, which lost 2 bases and 0 bases, there was a span of 10 bases. CDR1 and CDR2 (germline): SGHRS, YFSETQ. The DNA for the CDR3 is TGCGCCAGCAGCTTTGGGGGGGCAAGCACAGATACGCAGTATTTT. Amino acids: CASSFGGASTDTQYF. Full variable domain (missing parts from reference TRBV5-1 and TRBJ2-3): KAGVTQTPRYLIKTRGQQVTLSCSPISGHRSVSWYQQTPGQGLQFLFEYFSETQRNKGNFPGRFSGRQFSNSRSEMNVSTLELGDSALYLCASSFGGASTDTQYFGPGTRLTVL.

V gene TRBV5-6 combines with J gene TRBJ1-2; the match to TRBD1 covers 7 bases. This CDR3 contains 16 residues. Germline V lookup: CDR1 SGHDT, CDR2 YYEEEE. Losses at the gene ends were 4 bases for V and 0 bases for J; bases not matched to a gene: 9. CDR3 amino acids: CASSPSRGTANYGYTF. CDR3 nucleotides: TGTGCCAGCAGCCCTTCTCGCGGGACAGCTAACTATGGCTACACCTTC.

The genes are TRBV6-1 and TRBJ1-2; 8 bases line up with TRBD1. This CDR3 has 13 residues. Losses at the gene ends were 6 bases for V and 4 bases for J; bases not matched to a gene: 4. Germline loops: CDR1 MNHNS, CDR2 SASEGT. The CDR3 region has the DNA TGTGCCAGCAGGGCAGGGGGCGCCTATGGCTACACCTTC. Encoded protein: CASRAGGAYGYTF.

The chain uses TRBV10-1 and TRBJ2-1; 10 bases are a match to TRBD2. Germline loops: CDR1 WNHNN, CDR2 SYGVQD (reference sequence). The CDR3 is 14 amino acids. V was clipped by 2 bases and J by 10 bases; unmatched bases: 5. CDR3 loop: CASSETSGTTEQFF. CDR3 DNA: TGCGCCAGCAGTGAGACTAGCGGGACCACCGAGCAGTTCTTC.

The J gene is TRBJ1-5, the V gene TRBV7-9; D is ambiguous. There are 15 residues in the CDR3. Trimming stripped 1 base from V and 0 bases from J, with 7 bases between. Germline CDR1 is SEHNR and CDR2 is FQNEAQ (reference sequence). The CDR3 nucleotides are TGTGCCAGCAGCTTAGGGGCTGGTAGCAATCAGCCCCAGCATTTT. Its protein product is CASSLGAGSNQPQHF.

This clone was found once. The genes are TRBV2 and TRBJ2-5; 7 nucleotides match TRBD1. Germline CDR1 and CDR2: SNHLY and FYNNEI. V was clipped by 7 bases and J by 2 bases; unmatched bases: 4. The CDR3 has 13 amino acids. CDR3 DNA: TGTGCCAGCAACAGACAGGGTCAAGAGACCCAGTACTTC. The encoded protein is CASNRQGQETQYF.

This clone was counted a few times. The chain is built from TRBV4-3 and TRBJ2-5; maybe TRBD1 (5 bases). Germline V gene lookup returns CDR1 LGHNA and CDR2 YSLEER. V lost 2 bases and J 5 bases, leaving 12 bases between the germline ends. The CDR3 length is 14 residues. This CDR3 reads CASSQILGLETQYF. CDR3 DNA: TGCGCCAGCAGCCAAATTTTGGGGCTGGAGACCCAGTACTTC.

CDR3 in amino acids: CASTASGNTGELFF. CDR3 in DNA: TGTGCCAGCACGGCTAGCGGTAACACCGGGGAGCTGTTTTTT. The chain is built from TRBV6-5 and TRBJ2-2, with 7 bases that match TRBD2. There are 14 residues in the CDR3. Germline CDR1 is MNHEY and CDR2 is SVGAGI. V lost 7 bases to trimming and J lost 2 bases; unmatched junction nucleotides: 4.

The genes are TRBV10-3 and TRBJ2-7; 8 bases are shared with TRBD2. The V and J ends lost 5 bases and 6 bases, in that order; junction bases with no gene match: 9. This CDR3 has 14 residues. CDR1 ENHRY and CDR2 SYGVKD come from the germline V gene. CDR3 coding DNA: TGTGCCATCAGTTACGCGGGAGGCCCAGCCGAGCAGTACTTC. This codes for CAISYAGGPAEQYF.

V gene TRBV28 combines with J gene TRBJ2-7; D not certain. V lost 3 bases to trimming and J lost 3 bases, with 6 bases between them. The CDR3 covers 12 residues. Germline values: CDR1 MDHEN, CDR2 SYDVKM. The DNA for the CDR3 is TGTGCCAGCAGTTTGTCGGGCTACGAGCAGTACTTC. It codes for CASSLSGYEQYF.

The rearrangement links TRBV4-1 to TRBJ1-1; tentatively, D is TRBD1 (6 bases). This CDR3 has 15 amino acids. V gave up 3 bases and J gave up 4 bases, with 15 bases separating them. The germline V gene encodes CDR1 MGHRA and CDR2 YSYEKL. As DNA, the CDR3 is TGCGCCAGCAGCCAGCCCATTGGGGGCGCCACTGAAGCTTTCTTT. It is translated as CASSQPIGGATEAFF.

The chain has TRBV6-6 and TRBJ1-2, with 8 bases identical to TRBD1. This CDR3 comprises 12 residues. After removal of 6 bases from V and 6 bases from J, the junction contained 3 bases not matched to a gene. Germline values: CDR1 MNHNY, CDR2 SVGAGI (reference sequence). The CDR3: CASSPTGDGYTF. For the CDR3, the DNA is TGTGCCAGCAGCCCGACAGGGGATGGCTACACCTTC.

CDR3 region: CASSMKERNTEAFF. In nucleotides, the CDR3 is TGTGCCAGTAGTATGAAGGAGCGGAACACTGAAGCTTTCTTT. The chain is built from TRBV19 and TRBJ1-1; D gene ambiguous. This CDR3 contains 14 residues. Germline V CDR1 and CDR2: LNHDA, SQIVND (reference sequence). V was clipped by 3 bases and J by 1 base, with 9 bases between them.

V usage is TRBV23-1 and J usage is TRBJ1-1, with 7 bases identical to TRBD1. TRBV23-1 falls under the ORF class, with uncertain function. Unmatched junction bases numbered 11, after V lost 3 bases and J lost 1 base. The CDR3 has 17 residues. Written as DNA, the CDR3 is TGCGCCAGCAGTCATTCACAGGGGCGGAGTGGGAACACTGAAGCTTTCTTT. This translates into CASSHSQGRSGNTEAFF.

The chain couples TRBV7-3 to TRBJ2-3, with D possibly matching TRBD2 (6 bases). Germline V lookup: CDR1 SGHTA, CDR2 FQGTGA. The germline V and J ends were trimmed by 8 bases and 0 bases, with 15 bases remaining between them. The CDR3 contains 15 residues. The CDR3 protein is CASLPYGGSTDTQYF. The CDR3 bases are TGTGCCAGCCTACCCTATGGGGGGAGCACAGATACGCAGTATTTT.

The rearrangement joins TRBV18 to TRBJ1-1; D not certain. The V gene's germline CDR1 is KGHSH and CDR2 LQKENI. Between the trimmed V and J ends, which lost 3 bases and 5 bases, there was a span of 10 bases. The CDR3 sequence is 13 residues long. The chain's CDR3 is CASSPTPSTEAFF. CDR3 in DNA: TGTGCCAGCTCACCGACTCCCTCTACTGAAGCTTTCTTT.

V and J are TRBV11-3 and TRBJ2-2, with a weak D call TRBD2 (7 bases). Germline-derived CDR1 and CDR2 are SGHNT and YENEEA. The V end was cut by 5 bases, the J end by 3 bases, with 19 bases between. The CDR3 is 17 amino acids. The CDR3: CASSPHGGGGDTGELFF. CDR3 DNA sequence: TGTGCCAGCAGCCCCCATGGGGGGGGCGGGGACACCGGGGAGCTGTTTTTT.

Only a few counts were recorded for this clone. The chain links TRBV27 to TRBJ2-1, with D possibly being TRBD1 (6 bases). Deletions cut 5 bases from V and 6 bases from J, with 11 bases between. CDR1 is MNHEY, CDR2 SMNVEV, per germline (reference sequence). The CDR3 extends over 13 amino acids. CDR3 DNA sequence: TGTGCCAGCAGTCCTGGGGACACCAATGAGCAGTTCTTC. Protein sequence: CASSPGDTNEQFF.

The chain's CDR3 is CASSLPTLGSSGANVLTF. As DNA, the CDR3 is TGTGCCAGCAGTTTACCTACCTTGGGGAGCTCTGGGGCCAACGTCCTGACTTTC. V usage is TRBV27 and J usage is TRBJ2-6; maybe TRBD2 (5 bases). The CDR3 length is 18 residues. CDR1 and CDR2 from the germline V gene are MNHEY and SMNVEV (reference sequence). Trimming removed 2 bases at V and 0 bases at J, with 14 bases between. Using reference TRBV27 and TRBJ2-6 for the parts outside the CDR3, the full variable domain is EAQVTQNPRYLITVTGKKLTVTCSQNMNHEYMSWYRQDPGLGLRQIYYSMNVEVTDKGDVPEGYKVSRKEKRNFPLILESPSPNQTSLYFCASSLPTLGSSGANVLTFGAGSRLTVL.

Concerning this clone: Other DNA sequences in the sample encode the same CDR3. The V and J genes are TRBV19 and TRBJ1-5; D might be TRBD1 (5 bases). V dropped 3 bases and J dropped 2 bases, with 8 bases sitting between them. The CDR3 is 14 residues long. Germline values: CDR1 LNHDA, CDR2 SQIVND (reference sequence). The CDR3 nucleotides are TGTGCCAGTAGTATCTCGGGGGGCAATCAGCCCCAGCATTTT. Translated: CASSISGGNQPQHF.

The genes are TRBV18 and TRBJ2-5, with D perhaps TRBD2 (5 bases). The J call may be incorrect, as the DNA end agrees better with TRBJ2-7. The CDR3 totals 14 residues. CDR1 is KGHSH and CDR2 is LQKENI in the germline V gene. The CDR3 here is CASSPREGYYEQYF. Here the CDR3 DNA reads TGTGCCAGCTCACCACGTGAGGGTTACTACGAGCAGTACTTC.

This clone is classed as medium-sized. The chain has TRBV27 and TRBJ2-1; TRBD2 agrees at 12 bases. V was clipped by 4 bases and J by 3 bases; unmatched bases: 4. Germline assignment: CDR1 MNHEY and CDR2 SMNVEV (reference sequence). CDR3 length: 16 amino acids. The CDR3 spells CASSSGTSGYYNEQFF. The CDR3 bases are TGTGCCAGCAGTTCCGGGACTAGCGGGTACTACAATGAGCAGTTCTTC.

This clone has more than one count but fewer than ten. The CDR3, as DNA: TGTGCCAGCAGTTTAATTATCGGCAGGGGGTACGAAAAACTGTTTTTT. Translated, it gives CASSLIIGRGYEKLFF. The chain combines TRBV28 with TRBJ1-4; 7 bases map to TRBD1. There are 16 residues in the CDR3. Germline V lookup: CDR1 MDHEN, CDR2 SYDVKM. V gave up 2 bases and J gave up 8 bases; unmatched junction bases: 11.

This clone was detected once. The rearrangement links TRBV18 to TRBJ1-5; possible D gene TRBD1, 6 bases. CDR1 is KGHSH, CDR2 LQKENI, per germline. This CDR3 contains 14 residues. Trimming left V 8 bases short and J 4 bases short, with 15 bases between. The CDR3 here is CASTGTRVNQPQHF. In DNA form, the CDR3 reads TGTGCCAGCACCGGGACAAGGGTTAATCAGCCCCAGCATTTT. Using reference TRBV18 and TRBJ1-5 for the parts outside the CDR3, the full variable domain is NAGVMQNPRHLVRRRGQEARLRCSPMKGHSHVYWYRQLPEEGLKFMVYLQKENIIDESGMPKERFSAEFPKEGPSILRIQQVVRGDSAAYFCASTGTRVNQPQHFGDGTRLSIL.

This chain connects TRBV6-5 to TRBJ2-5; tentatively, D is TRBD2 (6 bases). The DNA end is a closer match to TRBJ2-7, so the J assignment may be wrong. The CDR3 sequence is 14 residues long. The V gene's germline CDR1 is MNHEY and CDR2 SVGAGI. CDR3 sequence reads: CASSYSGGPYEQYF. CDR3 DNA sequence: TGTGCCAGCAGTTACTCTGGAGGGCCCTACGAGCAGTACTTC.

The V and J genes are TRBV11-1 and TRBJ2-2; perhaps TRBD1 as D (6 bases). With 1 base removed from V and 7 bases from J, the gap between germline ends came to 7 bases. The CDR3 spans 13 residues. Germline CDR1 SGHAT, CDR2 FQDESV (reference sequence). The CDR3 sequence is CASSLDRVGELFF. CDR3 DNA sequence: TGTGCCAGCAGCTTAGACAGGGTCGGGGAGCTGTTTTTT. The whole variable domain, remainder taken from reference TRBV11-1 and TRBJ2-2, is EAEVAQSPRYKITEKSQAVAFWCDPISGHATLYWYRQILGQGPELLVQFQDESVVDDSQLPKDRFSAERLKGVDSTLKIQPAELGDSAMYLCASSLDRVGELFFGEGSRLTVL.

CDR3 coding DNA: TGTGCCAGCAGCCAATCCCAGACAGGGCGCTCCTACAATGAGCAGTTCTTC. Translated: CASSQSQTGRSYNEQFF. The gene calls are TRBV2 and TRBJ2-1; 7 nucleotides line up with TRBD1. V lost 6 bases to trimming and J lost 0 bases; unmatched junction nucleotides: 11. Germline CDR1 SNHLY, CDR2 FYNNEI. The CDR3 is made up of 17 amino acids.